This paragraph covers one TCR beta chain sequence. Its antigen is still unknown. Primers included in the PCR were 60 Vbeta and 13 Jbeta primers. Here immunoSEQ multiplex PCR was the method, and the copy in TCRdb shows in-frame clones only, minus some. The sample holds 130,000 or so clones, over 65% seen once. This record belongs to a study of cytomegalovirus exposure and HLA in healthy donors. General study results and limits: Several of the most significant clusters appeared, in a later analysis, to be linked to common viral pathogens.

Germline V gives CDR1 MNHEY, CDR2 SMNVEV (reference sequence). There are 18 residues in the CDR3. Trimming at V came to 2 bases and at J to 0 bases, leaving 13 bases not matched to a gene. The specimen was PBMCs. This rearrangement joins TRBV27 to TRBJ2-7; TRBD2 matches 7 bases. This clonotype originated in a man younger than 35 in good health and CMV-seronegative. In DNA form, the CDR3 reads TGTGCCAGCAGTTTAGGAGTCCTAAGGCGGGGGAGCTCCTACGAGCAGTACTTC. Translated: CASSLGVLRRGSSYEQYF.